This T cell receptor beta chain was recovered during a study of cytomegalovirus exposure and HLA in healthy donors. Primers included in the PCR were 60 Vbeta and 13 Jbeta primers. The table came from immunoSEQ multiplex PCR; TCRdb's copy has only in-frame clones and leaves some out. The sample gives 75,000 to 100,000 clones, 70% to 80% of which show up once; around 3.5% is in the top ten. V lost 2 bases, J lost 1 base, and 3 bases stayed unmatched. The length of the CDR3 is 15 residues. From germline, CDR1 is SGHRS and CDR2 YFSETQ. The sequence came from a man in his forties in good health and CMV-seronegative. The chain has TRBV5-1 and TRBJ2-1; 7 nucleotides line up with TRBD1. The source material was PBMCs. This CDR3 is CASSFLQGSYNEQFF. The CDR3 nucleotides read TGCGCCAGCAGCTTCTTACAGGGGTCCTACAATGAGCAGTTCTTC.